This T cell receptor beta chain was observed in a study of Graves' ophthalmopathy and Graves' hyperthyroidism. Looking at the study overall: If no ophthalmopathy appeared within 18 months of follow-up, hyperthyroidism was termed stable.

Between the trimmed V and J ends, which lost 0 bases and 0 bases, there was a span of 10 bases. Germline CDR1 is SGDLS and CDR2 is YYNGEE. The CDR3 is made up of 16 amino acids. Remarks on this clonotype: Its specificity is unknown.

General study findings and limits: Sensitivity reached approximately 88% and specificity over 65% for a 13-signature model separating ophthalmopathy from stable hyperthyroidism.

The TCR beta CDR3 regions underwent amplification from RNA transcripts. Investigators did first-round RT-PCR with HTBI primers, then second-round multiplex PCR. TCRdb analysed the multiplex PCR reads with MiXCR anew, one entry per CDR3 protein. This table has over a million distinct CDR3 sequences, 35% to 40% appearing once. The material sequenced was peripheral blood or thyroid tissue (not recorded which). This chain uses TRBV9 with TRBJ1-3, with unresolved D. This receptor was identified in an adult man with Graves' hyperthyroidism. CDR3 protein: CASSVAVGFSGNTIYF. The DNA for the CDR3 is TGTGCCAGCAGCGTAGCCGTCGGATTCTCTGGAAACACCATATATTTT.